The 16 T cell receptor beta chains below all came from one sample that was sequenced in a study of blood T cell repertoires in COVID-19. Generated by immunoSEQ multiplex PCR, the TCRdb table keeps only in-frame clones and is missing some. In the table there are fewer than 200,000 clones, about four fifths of which are singletons. The sequencing input was peripheral blood. Every receptor here comes from a woman aged 55-69 years with COVID-19, enrolled during active disease.

V gene TRBV19 combines with J gene TRBJ2-7, with a tentative D call TRBD1 (6 bases). CDR1 and CDR2 from the germline V gene are LNHDA and SQIVND (reference sequence). Trimming removed 1 base from V and 0 bases from J, with 10 bases in between. The length of the CDR3 is 15 residues. CDR3: CASSIATGRSYEQYF. The CDR3 DNA sequence: TGTGCCAGTAGTATAGCGACAGGCCGCTCCTACGAGCAGTACTTC.

The chain links TRBV5-1 to TRBJ2-5; 10 nucleotides align to TRBD2. CDR1 and CDR2 (germline): SGHRS, YFSETQ. The junction had 5 bases not matched to a gene; V was cut back by 0 bases and J by 0 bases. This CDR3 is built from 17 residues. Here the CDR3 reads CASSLAILAGDQETQYF. CDR3 nucleotides: TGCGCCAGCAGCTTGGCCATTCTAGCGGGGGACCAAGAGACCCAGTACTTC. Supplemented by reference TRBV5-1 and TRBJ2-5, the full variable domain reads KAGVTQTPRYLIKTRGQQVTLSCSPISGHRSVSWYQQTPGQGLQFLFEYFSETQRNKGNFPGRFSGRQFSNSRSEMNVSTLELGDSALYLCASSLAILAGDQETQYFGPGTRLLVL.

The chain uses TRBV5-1 and TRBJ1-1, with D possibly TRBD1 on 5 matching bases. V dropped 7 bases and J dropped 5 bases, with 12 bases sitting between them. The CDR3 runs 12 residues. From germline, CDR1 is SGHRS and CDR2 YFSETQ. The CDR3 loop reads CASRQGGTEAFF. As DNA, the CDR3 is TGCGCCAGCCGGCAGGGAGGAACTGAAGCTTTCTTT.

CDR3 DNA sequence: TGTGCCAGCAGCACAGGGACAGGGACCTCGAATGAGCAGTTCTTC. This translates into CASSTGTGTSNEQFF. V and J are TRBV7-2 and TRBJ2-1, with 9 nucleotides matching TRBD1. V lost 5 bases to trimming and J lost 7 bases; unmatched junction nucleotides: 9. CDR1 is SGHTA, CDR2 FQGNSA, per germline. This CDR3 is 15 amino acids long.

The genes are TRBV6-4 and TRBJ1-2, with D possibly matching TRBD1 (6 bases). Germline CDR1 and CDR2: MRHNA and SNTAGT. V lost 6 bases to trimming and J lost 2 bases, with 19 bases between them. The CDR3 has 16 amino acids. This chain's CDR3 is CASRPQGQGPNYGYTF. The CDR3 coding sequence is TGTGCCAGCAGGCCCCAGGGACAAGGGCCCAACTATGGCTACACCTTC.

The chain has TRBV10-3 and TRBJ2-1; 7 bases match TRBD2. The CDR3 runs to 14 residues. The V and J ends lost 7 bases and 10 bases, in that order; junction bases with no gene match: 13. From germline, CDR1 is ENHRY and CDR2 SYGVKD. The CDR3 DNA reads as TGTGCCATCAAGGGCGGATCGGGAGGCATGGAGCAGTTCTTC. This translates into CAIKGGSGGMEQFF.

This rearrangement joins TRBV29-1 to TRBJ1-1, with no clear D. V gave up 2 bases and J gave up 2 bases, with 3 bases separating them. CDR3 size: 11 residues. CDR1 and CDR2 (germline): SQVTM, ANQGSEA. CDR3 in DNA: TGCAGCGTTGAACTAAACACTGAAGCTTTCTTT. Protein sequence: CSVELNTEAFF.

The chain is built from TRBV6-5 and TRBJ2-3, with 7 nucleotides matching TRBD1. This CDR3 is built from 13 residues. V was clipped by 8 bases and J by 6 bases; unmatched bases: 8. Germline-derived CDR1 and CDR2 are MNHEY and SVGAGI. The CDR3 coding sequence is TGTGCCAGCCGTAGGGGGCGCGAGGATACGCAGTATTTT. It translates to CASRRGREDTQYF.

The rearrangement joins TRBV7-3 to TRBJ1-2, with 10 bases aligning to TRBD1. The ends lost 5 bases at V and 6 bases at J; junction bases unmatched: 9. The CDR3 runs to 15 residues. The germline V gene has CDR1 SGHTA and CDR2 FQGTGA. The CDR3 DNA sequence: TGTGCCAGCAGCGCGACAGGGGGCGCGGTTGATGGCTACACCTTC. This gives the protein CASSATGGAVDGYTF.

The rearrangement joins TRBV28 to TRBJ1-2; the match to TRBD1 covers 7 bases. Germline-derived CDR1 and CDR2 are MDHEN and SYDVKM. This CDR3 comprises 14 residues. V gave up 2 bases and J gave up 6 bases; unmatched junction bases: 6. The CDR3 DNA reads as TGTGCCAGCAGTTTAGACAGGGCTTGGGATGGCTACACCTTC. Its translation: CASSLDRAWDGYTF.

The rearrangement uses TRBV4-3 and TRBJ1-6; maybe TRBD1 (5 bases). The V and J ends lost 0 bases and 5 bases respectively, with 17 bases between them. From germline, CDR1 is LGHNA and CDR2 YSLEER. The CDR3 extends over 18 amino acids. CDR3 sequence reads: CASSQDFDSRLHNSPLHF. CDR3 DNA: TGCGCCAGCAGCCAAGATTTTGACAGCCGACTTCATAATTCACCCCTCCACTTT.

The chain links TRBV6-6 to TRBJ2-5; 8 nucleotides line up with TRBD2. CDR1 and CDR2 (germline): MNHNY, SVGAGI (reference sequence). CDR3 length: 15 residues. The trim removed 6 bases at V and 4 bases at J, leaving 10 bases unmatched. The CDR3 DNA reads as TGTGCCAGCAGCCGGGACTTCGGGGGGGTAGAGACCCAGTACTTC. Amino acid sequence: CASSRDFGGVETQYF.

V usage is TRBV4-3 and J usage is TRBJ2-3; 8 nucleotides line up with TRBD2. Germline V gives CDR1 LGHNA, CDR2 YSLEER. The length of the CDR3 is 18 residues. With 0 bases clipped from V and 4 bases from J, the junction kept 12 bases outside the gene matches. This chain's CDR3 is CASSQDEMVAGPPDTQYF. As DNA, the CDR3 is TGCGCCAGCAGCCAAGATGAGATGGTAGCGGGGCCACCAGATACGCAGTATTTT.

This chain connects TRBV7-9 to TRBJ1-2; the D gene is possibly TRBD1 (5 bases). The CDR3 is 17 residues long. Deletions cut 8 bases from V and 0 bases from J, with 22 bases between. CDR1 is SEHNR and CDR2 is FQNEAQ in the germline V gene (reference sequence). The CDR3 here is CASFERDSESPNYGYTF. The CDR3 region has the DNA TGTGCCAGCTTTGAACGGGACTCGGAAAGTCCTAACTATGGCTACACCTTC. Filled out from reference TRBV7-9 and TRBJ1-2, the complete variable domain reads DTGVSQNPRHKITKRGQNVTFRCDPISEHNRLYWYRQTLGQGPEFLTYFQNEAQLEKSRLLSDRFSAERPKGSFSTLEIQRTEQGDSAMYLCASFERDSESPNYGYTFGSGTRLTVV.

The chain couples TRBV6-2 or TRBV6-3 to TRBJ1-2; 10 bases line up with TRBD1. V shed 5 bases and J 4 bases; nucleotides not matched to a gene: 7. The CDR3 length is 15 residues. Germline CDR1 is MNHEY and CDR2 is SVGEGT. The CDR3 nucleotides read TGTGCCAGCAGTCAACCGGGACAGGGGTTCTATGGCTACACCTTC. Amino acid sequence: CASSQPGQGFYGYTF.

The J gene is TRBJ1-6, the V gene TRBV6-6; maybe TRBD1 (6 bases). Germline V gene sequence: CDR1 MNHNY, CDR2 SVGAGI (reference sequence). The CDR3 has 16 amino acids. Trimming took off 6 bases at V and 3 bases at J, with 15 bases between the two ends. In nucleotides, the CDR3 is TGTGCCAGCAGCAAAGGGGGGGCGAACTATAATTCACCCCTCCACTTT. It codes for CASSKGGANYNSPLHF.